This record concerns one TCR beta chain sequence. The Seattle site enrolled patients during active infection and followed them longitudinally. This specimen belongs to a study of blood T cell repertoires in COVID-19. At the level of the study: COVID-19 samples from acute and convalescent phases originated in the United States, Italy and Spain. Sources were T cells, B-cell-depleted T cells, or PBMCs; the material itself was cDNA or gDNA.

Authors' data handling: Estimation of nucleated cell counts was performed using reference gene primer amplification. TCRdb's table, derived via immunoSEQ multiplex PCR, lists solely in-frame clones and lacks some. That table is the source of V, J and clone size, and D and trimming were worked out from the DNA. The sample records roughly 480,000 clones, about 88% being singletons. The germline CDR1 and CDR2 sequences are MNHNY and SVGAGI (reference sequence). The J segment lost 7 bases and the V segment lost 2 bases, leaving 10 bases of the junction unmatched. CDR3 length: 16 residues. The receptor was isolated from a man aged 18 to 30 with COVID-19, enrolled during active disease. This chain uses TRBV6-6 with TRBJ1-5, with TRBD1 matching over 8 bases. The sequenced material came from peripheral blood. The CDR3 spells CASSYTRTGSGQPQHF. Here the CDR3 DNA reads TGTGCCAGCAGTTACACCAGGACAGGGTCTGGCCAGCCCCAGCATTTT.